This T cell receptor beta chain was retrieved from a study of blood T cell repertoires in COVID-19. Overall study: T cells, B-cell-depleted T cells, or PBMCs supplied cDNA or gDNA.

This CDR3 is 15 amino acids long. V lost 0 bases and J lost 10, with 19 bases in between. Germline-derived CDR1 and CDR2 are LGHDT and YNNKEL (reference sequence). This study enrolled people aged about 18 to 90 from approximately 25 US geographic areas. In assigning cohorts, the study relied on participant-reported clinical history. Sequenced by immunoSEQ multiplex PCR; TCRdb stores in-frame clones only, minus some. This table has under 250,000 clones, about 85% appearing once. The specimen was PBMCs or T cells enriched from blood (not recorded which). This clonotype was obtained from a man in his thirties or forties who had recovered from COVID-19. This chain connects TRBV3-1 (or the pseudogene TRBV3-2) to TRBJ2-7; D is undetermined. The CDR3 loop is CASSQDFQPLYGQYF. The DNA of the CDR3 is TGTGCCAGCAGCCAAGATTTCCAACCTTTATACGGTCAGTACTTC.